This T cell receptor (beta chain) is from a study of T cells in Graves' hyperthyroidism and ophthalmopathy. General observations from the study: Researchers report that a 13 V-J model separated ophthalmopathy from stable hyperthyroidism.

The TCR beta CDR3 regions underwent amplification using RNA transcripts as the source. First-round RT-PCR of the TCR CDR3 relied on the HTBI primer set. TCRdb re-called the multiplex PCR reads through MiXCR, storing one row per CDR3 protein. The data contain approximately 480,000 distinct CDR3 sequences, about a fifth of them singletons. A remark on this clonotype: Its specificity is unknown.

Patients were aged 18 to 65, had disease duration under 2 months, and had newly diagnosed hyperthyroidism. Diagnosing involved the use of clinical symptoms, serum thyroxine and TRAb, thyroid ultrasound and orbital computed tomography. Per the germline V gene, CDR1 is SGHTA and CDR2 is FQGNSA. The CDR3 consists of 14 residues. J was trimmed by 3 bases and V by 5 bases; bases with no gene match: 6. Sequenced input: blood. This TCR came from a man between 18 and 35 years old with Graves' hyperthyroidism. This rearrangement joins TRBV7-2 to TRBJ1-1; 7 nucleotides align to TRBD1. The CDR3, as DNA: TGTGCCAGCAGCCCGCAGGACAGGTACACTGAAGCTTTCTTT. Translation gives CASSPQDRYTEAFF.